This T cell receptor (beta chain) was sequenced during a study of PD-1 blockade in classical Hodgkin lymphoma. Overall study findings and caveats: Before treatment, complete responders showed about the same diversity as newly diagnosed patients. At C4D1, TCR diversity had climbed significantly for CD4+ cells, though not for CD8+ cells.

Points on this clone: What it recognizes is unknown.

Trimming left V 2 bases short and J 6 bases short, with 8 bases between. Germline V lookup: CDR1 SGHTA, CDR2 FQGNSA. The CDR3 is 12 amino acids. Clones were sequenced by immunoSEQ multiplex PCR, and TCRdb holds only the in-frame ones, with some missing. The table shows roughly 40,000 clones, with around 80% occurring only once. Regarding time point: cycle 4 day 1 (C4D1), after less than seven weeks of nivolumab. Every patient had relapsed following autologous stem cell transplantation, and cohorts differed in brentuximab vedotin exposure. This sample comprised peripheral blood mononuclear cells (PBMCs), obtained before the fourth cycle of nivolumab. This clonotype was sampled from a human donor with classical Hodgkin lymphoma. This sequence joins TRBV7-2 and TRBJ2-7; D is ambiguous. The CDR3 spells CASSLFQSEQYF. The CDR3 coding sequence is TGTGCCAGCAGCTTATTCCAGTCCGAGCAGTACTTC.